This T cell receptor (beta chain) was sequenced during a study of T cell responses to AZD1222 COVID-19 vaccine. Whole-study context: Pooled together were second doses at about 4 or about 12 weeks.

Study-level points and caveats: White British donors predominated, females outnumbered males, and clonal diversity was possibly underestimated. Repertoire sampling happened only post peak T cell response. Baseline seropositives among AZD1222 recipients totaled only 5 to 7.

Method: immunoSEQ multiplex PCR; TCRdb's copy keeps in-frame clones and lacks some. Altogether tens of thousands of clones are present, about 89% being singletons, with the ten largest covering under 2%. Comment on this clone: What it recognizes is unknown.

The CDR3 has 14 residues. V lost 2 bases and J lost 4; bases outside the gene matches: 3. In germline, CDR1 is KGHDR, CDR2 SFDVKD. This TCR was recovered from an adult in good health. This sequence joins TRBV24-1 and TRBJ1-2, with 7 nucleotides matching TRBD1. Sequencing used peripheral blood, obtained on day 0 of AZD1222 vaccination. For the CDR3, the DNA is TGTGCCACCAGTGATTCTCGGACAGGCTATGGCTACACCTTC. Amino acid sequence: CATSDSRTGYGYTF.